This TCR beta chain was sequenced during a study of blood T cell repertoires in COVID-19. Assay used: immunoSEQ multiplex PCR; TCRdb lists only in-frame clones, some missing. The sample consists of under 300,000 clones, 75% to 90% of them appearing once. V lost 5 bases and J 10 bases, leaving 10 bases between the germline ends. The germline CDR1 and CDR2 sequences are MDHEN and SYDVKM. The CDR3 covers 11 residues. The chain uses TRBV28 and TRBJ2-3, with D hard to call. What was sequenced was PBMCs or T cells enriched from blood (not recorded which). The TCR comes from a woman aged 18-30 years who had recovered from COVID-19. CDR3 amino acids: CASSQMPPQYF. The CDR3, as DNA: TGTGCCAGCAGTCAGATGCCTCCGCAGTATTTT.